This TCR beta chain emerged from a study of regulatory T cells in long-lasting Graves disease. Findings and limits, study-wide: No thyroid tissue was studied; the work used peripheral blood only. Under persistent disease, TRBV28, TRBJ1-2 and TRBJ2-5 were used preferentially. Lower TCR diversity was seen in persistent Graves' patients than in newly diagnosed ones.

The time point is: persistent/refractory GD, antithyroid drugs over 5 years with positive TRAb. PBMC-extracted RNA yielded the TCR library. Construction of TCR beta libraries relied on iRepertoire HTBI primers and on Arm-PCR targeting CDR3 regions. MiXCR, applied by TCRdb to the multiplex PCR reads, yields one record per CDR3 protein. The sample lists 350,000 to 500,000 distinct CDR3 sequences, 21% occurring once. This CDR3 has 16 amino acids. V lost 1 base and J lost 0; bases outside the gene matches: 3. CDR1 and CDR2 from the germline V gene are MDHEN and SYDVKM. A few counts support this clonotype. The target antigen is unknown.

The specimen comprised peripheral blood mononuclear cells (PBMCs), sampled when the disease was refractory, from a patient treated with antithyroid drugs. The sequence derives from a female donor with Graves disease. V gene TRBV28 combines with J gene TRBJ1-5; 7 positions match TRBD1. CDR3: CASSLSNRGSNQPQHF. The CDR3, as DNA: TGTGCCAGCAGTTTATCGAACAGGGGTAGCAATCAGCCCCAGCATTTT. Based on the CDR3 plus reference TRBV28 and TRBJ1-5, the full variable domain is DVKVTQSSRYLVKRTGEKVFLECVQDMDHENMFWYRQDPGLGLRLIYFSYDVKMKEKGDIPEGYSVSREKKERFSLILESASTNQTSMYLCASSLSNRGSNQPQHFGDGTRLSIL.